These T cell receptor beta chains were read from a single sample in a study of blood T cell repertoires in COVID-19. Data came from immunoSEQ multiplex PCR; TCRdb stores just in-frame clones and leaves some out. Among around 380,000 clones listed, approximately 89% were seen once. The sample comprised PBMCs or T cells enriched from blood (not recorded which). These receptors all stem from a man between 25 and 39 years old who had recovered from COVID-19. CDR3s include the opening cysteine and the closing phenylalanine or tryptophan. D genes are given only for firm matches. For some rows the clone size is stated as once, few or many, or as a class when expanded; others skip it.

size,V,D,J,DNA,CDR3
.,TRBV11-2,TRBD1,TRBJ1-5,TGTGCCAGCAGCCTCAGGGGGGAAGGTAGCCGCAATCAGCCCCAGCATTTT,CASSLRGEGSRNQPQHF
few,TRBV7-2,TRBD1,TRBJ2-2,TGTGCCAGCAGCTTACTCCCGGGACAGGGAGCAACCGGGGAGCTGTTTTTT,CASSLLPGQGATGELFF
once,TRBV6-9,TRBD2,TRBJ2-3,TGTGCCAGCAGTCAGACTAGCGGGGACACGGATACGCAGTATTTT,CASSQTSGDTDTQYF
.,TRBV5-1,TRBD1,TRBJ2-3,TGCGCCAGCAGCTTCGACAGGGCAATCACAGATACGCAGTATTTT,CASSFDRAITDTQYF
.,TRBV7-9,.,TRBJ2-1,TGTGCCAGCAGCTTAGTGGGCGGGAACAATGAGCAGTTCTTC,CASSLVGGNNEQFF
.,TRBV6-2/TRBV6-3,.,TRBJ2-7,TGTGCCAGCAGCCTTTTGCAGTCCCGCAGCTACGAGCAGTACTTC,CASSLLQSRSYEQYF
.,TRBV2,.,TRBJ1-5,TGTGCCAGCATGGAGACAGAGAGATGGCCCCAGCATTTT,CASMETERWPQHF
few,TRBV28,.,TRBJ1-1,TGTGCCAGCAACGGTATCGCTGAAGCTTTCTTT,CASNGIAEAFF
once,TRBV6-5,.,TRBJ1-5,TGTGCCAGCAGGGAGGGCTCCTATAGCAATCAGCCCCAGCATTTT,CASREGSYSNQPQHF
.,TRBV6-5,TRBD1,TRBJ1-5,TGTGCCAGCAGTTACTCGACAGGGTATAGCAATCAGCCCCAGCATTTT,CASSYSTGYSNQPQHF
once,TRBV7-9,.,TRBJ2-7,TGTGCCAGCAGCCTAACAGAGTACGAGCAGTACTTC,CASSLTEYEQYF
.,TRBV6-5,.,TRBJ2-2,TGTGCCAGCAGCAGGGACTCCGGGGAGCTGTTTTTT,CASSRDSGELFF
.,TRBV6-5,.,TRBJ2-1,TGTGCCAGCAGTTCCGGGATCTACAATGAGCAGTTCTTC,CASSSGIYNEQFF
.,TRBV29-1,TRBD1,TRBJ2-3,TGCAGCGCCCCGGGACAGGACACAGATACGCAGTATTTT,CSAPGQDTDTQYF
.,TRBV6-5,.,TRBJ1-1,TGTGCCAGCAGGGGGCAGGGCACTGAAGCTTTCTTT,CASRGQGTEAFF
.,TRBV19,.,TRBJ1-1,TGTGCCAGTAGTATAGATCGGTGGGGCTTGGGCACTGAAGCTTTCTTT,CASSIDRWGLGTEAFF